This TCR beta chain originates from a study of technical replicates of blood from several donors (dated by TCRdb to about 2017). Notes on this clone: Its specific antigen is unknown. Per-nucleotide qualities are absent, and no much larger clonotype sits a single base away.

Libraries were made using the immunoSEQ multiplex PCR assay. TCRdb obtained this table from immuneACCESS and retained in-frame rearrangements with V and J assigned. These tables miss some clones; where compared with another copy, unresolved V genes account for less than half of the shortfall, and the remainder is unexplained. The sample table lists 55,000 to 75,000 clones, roughly nine tenths of them with a count of one. The biggest ten clones account for around 3.9% of the sample. The sequence was obtained from a human donor in good health. Some clones in this sample may be carry-over from other donors' samples. The source material was PBMCs.

The CDR3 region reads CASSRGGVDTEAFF. The sequenced DNA is TGCGCCAGCAGCCGGGGAGGGGTGGACACTGAAGCTTTCTTT. The V and J genes are TRBV5-1 and TRBJ1-1; 5 matching bases give a weak D call of TRBD1. The CDR1 and CDR2 encoded by the germline V gene are SGHRS and YFSETQ. Taken from cysteine to phenylalanine, the CDR3 has 14 residues. The DNA shown is the 42-base CDR3, in frame from base 1. V lost 4 bases and J lost 3 bases; the stretch between them is 13 bases long.